This record concerns one T cell receptor (beta chain) sequence. These data come from a study of blood T cell repertoires in COVID-19. For the study at large: Specimens from acute and convalescent COVID-19 originated in the United States, Italy and Spain. T cells, B-cell-depleted T cells, or PBMCs supplied cDNA or gDNA.

Method: immunoSEQ multiplex PCR; TCRdb's copy keeps in-frame clones and lacks some. The sample comprises 250,000 or so clones, 80% to 85% of which are singletons, and around 3.3% rests with the top ten. Germline CDR1 and CDR2: MRHNA and SNTAGT. V was clipped by 5 bases and J by 8 bases; unmatched bases: 7. The CDR3 contains 15 residues. The J gene is TRBJ1-5, the V gene TRBV6-4, with 12 bases that match TRBD1. This TCR derives from a woman in her late teens or twenties with acute or convalescent COVID-19. The sample taken for sequencing was peripheral blood. The CDR3 loop reads CASSPGTGGPEPQHF. In DNA, the CDR3 is TGTGCCAGCAGTCCCGGGACAGGGGGCCCGGAGCCCCAGCATTTT.